The 27 T cell receptor beta chains below come from one sample, sequenced in a study of cytomegalovirus exposure and HLA in healthy donors. The PCR employed 60 Vbeta primers together with 13 Jbeta primers. Repertoires were generated with immunoSEQ multiplex PCR, while TCRdb's copy carries only in-frame clones and drops some. The sample comprises 150,000 or so clones, roughly 84% of which are singletons, and around 1.5% rests with the top ten. Sequencing input: PBMCs. Source of these receptors: a male donor in good health and CMV-seronegative.

This clone was seen only once. V and J are TRBV6-5 and TRBJ2-4; 7 nucleotides agree with TRBD1. With 4 bases clipped from V and 8 bases from J, the junction kept 8 bases outside the gene matches. Germline V gives CDR1 MNHEY, CDR2 SVGAGI. The length of the CDR3 is 14 residues. The DNA of the CDR3 is TGTGCCAGCAGTTTAGGACAGGATTTGGACATTCAGTACTTC. Translated, it gives CASSLGQDLDIQYF.

The V and J genes are TRBV11-2 and TRBJ2-2; TRBD1 might be the D (6 bases). The CDR3 extends over 16 amino acids. CDR1 SGHAT and CDR2 FQNNGV come from the germline V gene. Trimming shortened V by 2 bases and J by 4 bases, and 14 bases separated the two germline ends. The CDR3: CASSLRWGQTTGELFF. CDR3 nucleotides: TGTGCCAGCAGCTTAAGGTGGGGGCAAACCACCGGGGAGCTGTTTTTT. The full variable domain, with the rest looked up from reference TRBV11-2 and TRBJ2-2, is EAGVAQSPRYKIIEKRQSVAFWCNPISGHATLYWYQQILGQGPKLLIQFQNNGVVDDSQLPKDRFSAERLKGVDSTLKIQPAKLEDSAVYLCASSLRWGQTTGELFFGEGSRLTVL.

The chain recombines TRBV18 with TRBJ1-2; D call uncertain. The CDR3 runs 13 residues. Germline V lookup: CDR1 KGHSH, CDR2 LQKENI. V was clipped by 4 bases and J by 3 bases, with 9 bases between them. The CDR3 sequence is CASSRGSDYGYTF. The CDR3 coding sequence is TGTGCCAGCTCACGAGGGTCGGACTATGGCTACACCTTC. Combining the CDR3 with reference TRBV18 and TRBJ1-2 gives the whole variable domain NAGVMQNPRHLVRRRGQEARLRCSPMKGHSHVYWYRQLPEEGLKFMVYLQKENIIDESGMPKERFSAEFPKEGPSILRIQQVVRGDSAAYFCASSRGSDYGYTFGSGTRLTVV.

The CDR3 is CASSSGGRRNQPQHF. CDR3 DNA: TGTGCCAGCAGTTCAGGAGGGAGACGCAATCAGCCCCAGCATTTT. The chain carries TRBV27 and TRBJ1-5; no reliable D call. The CDR3 covers 15 residues. Germline CDR1 reads MNHEY; CDR2 reads SMNVEV (reference sequence). Trimming removed 4 bases at V and 2 bases at J, with 12 bases between.

The gene calls are TRBV5-1 and TRBJ1-6; possible D gene TRBD1, 6 bases. Trimming took off 7 bases at V and 8 bases at J, with 16 bases between the two ends. Germline CDR1 reads SGHRS; CDR2 reads YFSETQ. The CDR3 has 14 residues. The CDR3 region has the DNA TGCGCCAGCGTCCCGGGACATGGGGATTCACCCCTCCACTTT. Protein product: CASVPGHGDSPLHF.

The V gene is TRBV12-5, the J gene TRBJ2-3, with 14 bases identical to TRBD2. Germline V lookup: CDR1 LGHNT, CDR2 FRNRAP. J was trimmed by 2 bases and V by 6 bases; bases with no gene match: 10. The CDR3 totals 18 residues. The CDR3 DNA sequence: TGTGCTAGTGGCAGGGGACTAGCGGGAGTTTCCCCCACAGATACGCAGTATTTT. This codes for CASGRGLAGVSPTDTQYF.

The rearrangement uses TRBV5-6 and TRBJ1-5; D perhaps matches TRBD1 (5 bases). CDR1 and CDR2 (germline): SGHDT, YYEEEE. Trimming removed 0 bases at V and 0 bases at J, with 10 bases between. The CDR3 has 16 residues. For the CDR3, the DNA is TGTGCCAGCAGCTTGGGGGGGGGACGTAGCAATCAGCCCCAGCATTTT. This gives the protein CASSLGGGRSNQPQHF.

In its sample, this clone was seen once. At one end, the junction sequence differs from germline, possibly due to a read error. This rearrangement joins TRBV7-9 to TRBJ1-5; 7 positions match TRBD1. The CDR3 contains 16 residues. Germline assignment: CDR1 SEHNR and CDR2 FQNEAQ (reference sequence). CDR3 in amino acids: CSSSFSDRASNQPQHF. CDR3 sequence (DNA): TGTTCCAGCAGCTTTTCCGACAGGGCTAGCAATCAGCCCCAGCATTTT. Supplemented by reference TRBV7-9 and TRBJ1-5, the full variable domain reads DTGVSQNPRHKITKRGQNVTFRCDPISEHNRLYWYRQTLGQGPEFLTYFQNEAQLEKSRLLSDRFSAERPKGSFSTLEIQRTEQGDSAMYLCSSSFSDRASNQPQHFGDGTRLSIL.

The chain employs TRBV19 and TRBJ2-7; D gene uncertain. V dropped 1 base and J dropped 3 bases, with 7 bases sitting between them. Germline lookup yields CDR1 LNHDA and CDR2 SQIVND (reference sequence). This CDR3 spans 13 amino acids. The CDR3 is CASSIAGDYEQYF. CDR3 bases: TGTGCCAGTAGTATAGCTGGAGACTACGAGCAGTACTTC.

The CDR3 loop reads CASSSRDRGRLGAFF. Here the CDR3 DNA reads TGTGCCAGCAGCAGCCGGGACAGGGGGCGCTTGGGGGCTTTCTTT. The V and J genes are TRBV5-6 and TRBJ1-1; TRBD1 aligns across 12 bases. This CDR3 is built from 15 residues. Germline trimming cut 4 bases from V and 11 bases from J; bases unmatched to any gene: 12. The germline gives CDR1 SGHDT, CDR2 YYEEEE.

This chain connects TRBV6-5 to TRBJ2-3; D is perhaps TRBD1 (7 bases). Germline V CDR1 and CDR2: MNHEY, SVGAGI. CDR3 length equals 14 residues. Trimming took 5 bases from V and 4 from J, leaving 13 bases between them. In nucleotides, the CDR3 is TGTGCCAGCAGTGGAGTCAGGGGGGCAGATACGCAGTATTTT. Its translation: CASSGVRGADTQYF.

The chain couples TRBV29-1 to TRBJ1-1; D remains ambiguous. V gave up 4 bases and J gave up 5 bases, with 11 bases separating them. Germline CDR1 reads SQVTM; CDR2 reads ANQGSEA. This CDR3 region has 12 residues. In DNA, the CDR3 is TGCAGCGTTGTAGGCGGAGGGACTGAAGCTTTCTTT. This gives the protein CSVVGGGTEAFF.

The chain recombines TRBV5-5 with TRBJ2-5; D may be TRBD1 (6 bases). The CDR3 contains 15 residues. In germline, CDR1 is SGHKS, CDR2 YYEKEE (reference sequence). Trimming took off 0 bases at V and 4 bases at J, with 13 bases between the two ends. DNA for the CDR3: TGTGCCAGCAGCTTGGGTGGCAGGGGCCCAGAGACCCAGTACTTC. This encodes CASSLGGRGPETQYF. The variable domain in full, completed from reference TRBV5-5 and TRBJ2-5, reads DAGVTQSPTHLIKTRGQQVTLRCSPISGHKSVSWYQQVLGQGPQFIFQYYEKEERGRGNFPDRFSARQFPNYSSELNVNALLLGDSALYLCASSLGGRGPETQYFGPGTRLLVL.

This clone has just one count. J is TRBJ1-1 and V is TRBV18; weak D call: TRBD1 (6 bases). The CDR3 consists of 16 residues. Trimming cost V 3 bases and J 0 bases, with 14 bases left between them. Germline V gene lookup returns CDR1 KGHSH and CDR2 LQKENI. This chain's CDR3 is CASSPGTPGMNTEAFF. In DNA form, the CDR3 reads TGTGCCAGCTCACCGGGGACACCAGGCATGAACACTGAAGCTTTCTTT.

The sample holds a few counts of this clone. This rearrangement joins TRBV25-1 to TRBJ1-2, with D tentatively TRBD1 (5 bases). Germline V gene lookup returns CDR1 MGHDK and CDR2 SYGVNS. The CDR3 covers 13 residues. Trimming pared 7 bases from V and 4 bases from J, leaving 13 bases between. The CDR3: CASTRGSGYGYTF. The CDR3 nucleotides are TGTGCCAGCACCCGGGGGAGCGGCTATGGCTACACCTTC.

The chain joins TRBV5-1 to TRBJ2-2; 10 bases align to TRBD2. This CDR3 spans 16 amino acids. Germline V CDR1 and CDR2: SGHRS, YFSETQ. Trimming at V came to 5 bases and at J to 4 bases, leaving 8 bases not matched to a gene. CDR3 amino acids: CASRLIAGGTTGELFF. DNA of the CDR3: TGCGCCAGCAGATTAATAGCGGGAGGAACCACCGGGGAGCTGTTTTTT. The full variable domain, completed using reference TRBV5-1 and TRBJ2-2, is KAGVTQTPRYLIKTRGQQVTLSCSPISGHRSVSWYQQTPGQGLQFLFEYFSETQRNKGNFPGRFSGRQFSNSRSEMNVSTLELGDSALYLCASRLIAGGTTGELFFGEGSRLTVL.

The DNA for the CDR3 is TGTGCCAGCAGCTCCCTAGGTACCTACGAGCAGTACTTC. It is translated as CASSSLGTYEQYF. The V gene is TRBV7-9, the J gene TRBJ2-7; D gene ambiguous. The V gene lost 4 bases and the J gene lost 2 bases, with 9 bases spanning the gap. CDR3 size: 13 residues. Germline loops: CDR1 SEHNR, CDR2 FQNEAQ (reference sequence).

The chain uses TRBV11-2 and TRBJ2-7; 9 nucleotides line up with TRBD2. The CDR3 extends over 17 amino acids. The germline V gene has CDR1 SGHAT and CDR2 FQNNGV. V shed 0 bases and J 2 bases; nucleotides not matched to a gene: 8. The CDR3 sequence is CASSLDSGLAKTYEQYF. CDR3 coding DNA: TGTGCCAGCAGCTTAGATAGTGGACTAGCGAAGACCTACGAGCAGTACTTC.

This rearrangement joins TRBV9 to TRBJ2-4; 7 nucleotides align to TRBD2. The CDR3 is made up of 15 amino acids. The ends lost 4 bases at V and 0 bases at J; junction bases unmatched: 4. Germline CDR1 SGDLS, CDR2 YYNGEE. CDR3 in amino acids: CASSFGGTAKNIQYF. The DNA of the CDR3 is TGTGCCAGCAGCTTCGGGGGGACAGCCAAAAACATTCAGTACTTC.

The V gene is TRBV7-2, the J gene TRBJ2-7; 8 nucleotides align to TRBD1. J was trimmed by 5 bases and V by 3 bases; bases with no gene match: 9. CDR3 length equals 15 residues. Germline values: CDR1 SGHTA, CDR2 FQGNSA. As DNA, the CDR3 is TGTGCCAGCAGCTTCCGGACAGGGCGGGGCAACGAGCAGTACTTC. Translating it yields CASSFRTGRGNEQYF.

This chain joins TRBV9 and TRBJ2-7, with D possibly matching TRBD2 (5 bases). Germline CDR1 reads SGDLS; CDR2 reads YYNGEE. The CDR3 runs to 15 residues. V was clipped by 2 bases and J by 3 bases, with 15 bases between them. CDR3 region: CASSVGGGRIYEQYF. CDR3 DNA: TGTGCCAGCAGCGTGGGTGGAGGAAGAATCTACGAGCAGTACTTC.

The gene calls are TRBV4-1 and TRBJ2-3; 10 nucleotides agree with TRBD1. V was pared by 1 base and J by 13 bases, with 5 bases of the junction left unmatched. CDR3 length: 13 residues. Germline V gives CDR1 MGHRA, CDR2 YSYEKL. In DNA form, the CDR3 reads TGCGCCAGCAGCCAAGCCCGCGGGACAGGGGAGTATTTT. It codes for CASSQARGTGEYF.

The CDR3 bases are TGTGCCAGCAGCTTTGGGCTTAGCTCTGGAAACACCATATATTTT. The encoded protein is CASSFGLSSGNTIYF. The chain couples TRBV11-2 to TRBJ1-3; no clear D. The CDR3 length is 15 residues. Germline CDR1 SGHAT, CDR2 FQNNGV. Trimming pared 3 bases from V and 0 bases from J, leaving 9 bases between. The variable domain in full, completed from reference TRBV11-2 and TRBJ1-3, reads EAGVAQSPRYKIIEKRQSVAFWCNPISGHATLYWYQQILGQGPKLLIQFQNNGVVDDSQLPKDRFSAERLKGVDSTLKIQPAKLEDSAVYLCASSFGLSSGNTIYFGEGSWLTVV.

This clone was seen only a few times. V is TRBV29-1 and J is TRBJ2-7, with 8 bases aligning to TRBD1. V trimming: 4 bases; J trimming: 2 bases; junction bases outside the gene matches: 7. The CDR3 has 14 amino acids. Germline CDR1 is SQVTM and CDR2 is ANQGSEA. CDR3 sequence (DNA): TGCAGCGTTGCTCAGGGGGCCGACCCCTACGAGCAGTACTTC. Its protein product is CSVAQGADPYEQYF.

The chain links TRBV19 to TRBJ2-6; D possibly corresponds to TRBD1 (6 bases). The CDR3 consists of 18 residues. Trimming cost V 0 bases and J 11 bases, with 23 bases left between them. Germline values: CDR1 LNHDA, CDR2 SQIVND (reference sequence). CDR3 coding DNA: TGTGCCAGTAGTATAGATTTGGCAGGGGCAAAAGGGAGATACGTCCTGACTTTC. It encodes CASSIDLAGAKGRYVLTF.

This chain joins TRBV6-5 and TRBJ1-2; the D gene is possibly TRBD1 (5 bases). V lost 1 base and J 1 base, leaving 13 bases between the germline ends. Germline CDR1 reads MNHEY; CDR2 reads SVGAGI. The CDR3 covers 16 residues. In DNA, the CDR3 is TGTGCCAGCAGTTACTTCTACCCGACAGATAACTATGGCTACACCTTC. Translating it yields CASSYFYPTDNYGYTF.

This clone was observed a single time. V is TRBV5-1 and J is TRBJ1-6; perhaps TRBD1 as D (5 bases). V was shortened by 0 bases and J by 2 bases, with 12 bases between the two germline ends. Germline lookup yields CDR1 SGHRS and CDR2 YFSETQ. The CDR3 sequence is 17 residues long. DNA for the CDR3: TGCGCCAGCAGCTTGGAGGCGGGGGGGGCCTATAATTCACCCCTCCACTTT. This encodes CASSLEAGGAYNSPLHF.